Detailed here is one TCR beta chain. The source of the sample is a study of blood T cell repertoires in COVID-19. The protocol was immunoSEQ multiplex PCR, while the TCRdb copy is restricted to in-frame clones and leaves out a portion. The sample includes fewer than 500,000 clones, over 85% seen only once; the top ten take 0.7% to 1%. This CDR3 contains 16 residues. Germline loops: CDR1 SEHNR, CDR2 FQNEAQ (reference sequence). V shed 5 bases, J shed 5 bases, and the junction held 10 bases outside the gene matches. Seattle enrolled patients during active infection and tracked them longitudinally. This clonotype was sampled from a man in his late teens or twenties with COVID-19, enrolled during active disease. The specimen sequenced was peripheral blood. The rearrangement uses TRBV7-9 and TRBJ2-2; 8 bases are shared with TRBD1. This CDR3 reads CASSPTGGQGTGELFF. The CDR3 DNA follows: TGTGCCAGCAGCCCCACCGGTGGACAGGGAACCGGGGAGCTGTTTTTT. Combining the CDR3 with reference TRBV7-9 and TRBJ2-2 gives the whole variable domain DTGVSQNPRHKITKRGQNVTFRCDPISEHNRLYWYRQTLGQGPEFLTYFQNEAQLEKSRLLSDRFSAERPKGSFSTLEIQRTEQGDSAMYLCASSPTGGQGTGELFFGEGSRLTVL.